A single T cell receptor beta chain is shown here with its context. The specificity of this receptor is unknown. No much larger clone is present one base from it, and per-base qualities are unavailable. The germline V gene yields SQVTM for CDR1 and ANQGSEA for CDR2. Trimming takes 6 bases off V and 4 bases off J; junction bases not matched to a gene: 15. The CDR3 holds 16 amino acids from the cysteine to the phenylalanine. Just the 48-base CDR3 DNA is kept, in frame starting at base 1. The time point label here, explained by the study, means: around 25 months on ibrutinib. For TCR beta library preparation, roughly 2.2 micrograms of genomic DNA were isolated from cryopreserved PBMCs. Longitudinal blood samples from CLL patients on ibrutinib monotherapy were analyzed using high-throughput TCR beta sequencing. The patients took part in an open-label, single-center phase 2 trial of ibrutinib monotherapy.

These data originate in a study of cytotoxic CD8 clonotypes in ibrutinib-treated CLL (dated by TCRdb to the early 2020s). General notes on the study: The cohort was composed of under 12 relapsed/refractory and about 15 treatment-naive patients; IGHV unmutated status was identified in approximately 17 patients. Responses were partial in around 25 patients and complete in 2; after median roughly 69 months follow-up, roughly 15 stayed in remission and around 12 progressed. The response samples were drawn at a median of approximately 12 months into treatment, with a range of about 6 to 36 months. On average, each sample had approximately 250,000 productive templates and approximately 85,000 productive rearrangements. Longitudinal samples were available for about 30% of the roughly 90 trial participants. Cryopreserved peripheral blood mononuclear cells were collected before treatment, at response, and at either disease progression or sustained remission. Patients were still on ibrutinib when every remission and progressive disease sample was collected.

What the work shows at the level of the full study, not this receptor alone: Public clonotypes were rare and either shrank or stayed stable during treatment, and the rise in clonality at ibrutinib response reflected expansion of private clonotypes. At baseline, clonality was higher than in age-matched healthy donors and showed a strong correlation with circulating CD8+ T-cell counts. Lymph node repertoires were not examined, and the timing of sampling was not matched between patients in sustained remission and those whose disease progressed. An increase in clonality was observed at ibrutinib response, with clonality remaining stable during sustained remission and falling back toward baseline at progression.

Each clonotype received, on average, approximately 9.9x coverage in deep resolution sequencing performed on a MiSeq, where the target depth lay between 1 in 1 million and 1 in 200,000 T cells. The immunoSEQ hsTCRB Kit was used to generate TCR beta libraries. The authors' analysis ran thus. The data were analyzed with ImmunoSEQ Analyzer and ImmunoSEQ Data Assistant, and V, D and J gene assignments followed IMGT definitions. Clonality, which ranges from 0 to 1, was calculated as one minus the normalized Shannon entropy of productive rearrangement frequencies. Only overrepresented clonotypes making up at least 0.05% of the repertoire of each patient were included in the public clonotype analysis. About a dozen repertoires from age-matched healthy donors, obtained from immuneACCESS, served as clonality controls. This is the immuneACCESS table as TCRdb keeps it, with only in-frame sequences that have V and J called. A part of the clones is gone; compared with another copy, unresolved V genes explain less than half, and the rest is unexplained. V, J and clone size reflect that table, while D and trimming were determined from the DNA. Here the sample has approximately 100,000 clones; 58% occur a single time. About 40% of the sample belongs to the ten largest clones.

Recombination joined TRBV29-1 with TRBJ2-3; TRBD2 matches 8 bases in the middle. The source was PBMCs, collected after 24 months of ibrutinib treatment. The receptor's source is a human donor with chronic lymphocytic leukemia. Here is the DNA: TGCAGCGTGGCTTACAGCGGGGGCGCCGTGGCAGATACGCAGTATTTT. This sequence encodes CSVAYSGGAVADTQYF.